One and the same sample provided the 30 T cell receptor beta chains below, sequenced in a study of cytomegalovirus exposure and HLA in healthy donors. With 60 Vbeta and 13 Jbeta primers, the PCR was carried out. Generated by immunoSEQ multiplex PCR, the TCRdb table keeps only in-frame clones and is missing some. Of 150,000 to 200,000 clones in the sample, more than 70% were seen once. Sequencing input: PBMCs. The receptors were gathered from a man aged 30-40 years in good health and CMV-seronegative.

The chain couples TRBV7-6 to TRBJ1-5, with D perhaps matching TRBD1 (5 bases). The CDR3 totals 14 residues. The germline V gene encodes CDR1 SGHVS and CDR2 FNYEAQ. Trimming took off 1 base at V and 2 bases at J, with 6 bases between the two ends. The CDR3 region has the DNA TGTGCCAGCAGCTTAGAGGGGCGCAATCAGCCCCAGCATTTT. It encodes CASSLEGRNQPQHF.

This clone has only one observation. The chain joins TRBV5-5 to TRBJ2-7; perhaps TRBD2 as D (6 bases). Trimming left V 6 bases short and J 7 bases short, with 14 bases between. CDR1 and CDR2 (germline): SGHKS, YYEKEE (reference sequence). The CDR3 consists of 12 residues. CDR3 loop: CASNSEAGEQYF. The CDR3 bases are TGTGCCAGCAACTCTGAGGCGGGGGAGCAGTACTTC.

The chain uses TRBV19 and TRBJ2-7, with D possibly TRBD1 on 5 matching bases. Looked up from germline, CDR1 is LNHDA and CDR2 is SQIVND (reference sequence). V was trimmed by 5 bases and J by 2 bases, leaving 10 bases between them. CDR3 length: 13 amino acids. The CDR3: CASSAGQAYEQYF. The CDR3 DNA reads TGTGCCAGTAGTGCCGGACAAGCCTACGAGCAGTACTTC.

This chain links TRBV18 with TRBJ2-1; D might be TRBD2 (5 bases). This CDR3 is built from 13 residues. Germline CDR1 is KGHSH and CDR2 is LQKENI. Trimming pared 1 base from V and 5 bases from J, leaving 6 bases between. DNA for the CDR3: TGTGCCAGCTCACCACTTAGCGACAATGAGCAGTTCTTC. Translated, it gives CASSPLSDNEQFF.

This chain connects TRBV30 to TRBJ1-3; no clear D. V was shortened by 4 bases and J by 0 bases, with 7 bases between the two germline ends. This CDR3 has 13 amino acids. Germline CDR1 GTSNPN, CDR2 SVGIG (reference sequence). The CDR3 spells CAWMEVSGNTIYF. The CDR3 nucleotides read TGTGCCTGGATGGAGGTCTCTGGAAACACCATATATTTT.

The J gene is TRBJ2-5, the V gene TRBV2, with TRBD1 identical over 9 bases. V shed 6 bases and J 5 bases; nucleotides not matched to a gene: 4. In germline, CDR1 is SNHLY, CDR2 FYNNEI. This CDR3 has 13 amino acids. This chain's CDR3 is CASRGQGWETQYF. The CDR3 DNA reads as TGTGCCAGCAGGGGACAGGGATGGGAGACCCAGTACTTC.

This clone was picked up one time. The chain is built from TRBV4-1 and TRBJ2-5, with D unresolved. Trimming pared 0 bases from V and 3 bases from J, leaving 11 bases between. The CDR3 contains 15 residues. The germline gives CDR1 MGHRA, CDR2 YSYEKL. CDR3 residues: CASSQDPTTKETQYF. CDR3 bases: TGCGCCAGCAGCCAAGATCCGACGACAAAAGAGACCCAGTACTTC.

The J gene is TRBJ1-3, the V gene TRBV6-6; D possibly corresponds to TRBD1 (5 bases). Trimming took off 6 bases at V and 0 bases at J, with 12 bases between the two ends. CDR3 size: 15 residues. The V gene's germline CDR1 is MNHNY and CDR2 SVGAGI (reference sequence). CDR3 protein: CASRPTGRSGNTIYF. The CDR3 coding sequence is TGTGCCAGCAGGCCTACAGGCCGCTCTGGAAACACCATATATTTT.

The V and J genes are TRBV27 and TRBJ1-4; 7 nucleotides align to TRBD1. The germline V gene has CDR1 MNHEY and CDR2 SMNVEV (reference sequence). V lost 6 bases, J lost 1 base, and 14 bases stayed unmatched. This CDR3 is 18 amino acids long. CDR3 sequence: CASSPRTGSWGTNEKLFF. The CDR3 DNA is TGTGCCAGCAGCCCAAGGACAGGAAGCTGGGGAACTAATGAAAAACTGTTTTTT.

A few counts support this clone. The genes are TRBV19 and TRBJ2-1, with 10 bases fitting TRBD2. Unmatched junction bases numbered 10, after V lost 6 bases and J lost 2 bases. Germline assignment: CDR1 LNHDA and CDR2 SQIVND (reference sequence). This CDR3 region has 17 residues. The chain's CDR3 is CASRQTRTSGTYNEQFF. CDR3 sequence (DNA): TGTGCCAGTAGGCAGACGCGGACTAGCGGAACCTACAATGAGCAGTTCTTC.

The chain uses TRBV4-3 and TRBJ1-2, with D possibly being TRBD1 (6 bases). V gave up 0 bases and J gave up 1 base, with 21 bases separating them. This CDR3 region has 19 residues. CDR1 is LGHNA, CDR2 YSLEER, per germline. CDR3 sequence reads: CASSQDLIPGGRNNYGYTF. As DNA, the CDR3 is TGCGCCAGCAGCCAAGATCTTATCCCGGGGGGCAGGAATAACTATGGCTACACCTTC.

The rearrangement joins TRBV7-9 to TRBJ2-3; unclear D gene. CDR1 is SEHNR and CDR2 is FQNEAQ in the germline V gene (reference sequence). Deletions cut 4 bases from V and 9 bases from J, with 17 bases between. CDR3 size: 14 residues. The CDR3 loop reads CASSSLSLAPTQYF. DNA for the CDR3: TGTGCCAGCAGCTCACTGTCCCTTGCCCCGACGCAGTATTTT.

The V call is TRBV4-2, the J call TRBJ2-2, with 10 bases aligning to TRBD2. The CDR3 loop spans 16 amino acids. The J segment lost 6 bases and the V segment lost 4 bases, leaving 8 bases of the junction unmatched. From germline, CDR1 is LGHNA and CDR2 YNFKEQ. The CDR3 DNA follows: TGTGCCAGCAGCCCGGCTAGCGGGAGTAGTGCCGGGGAGCTGTTTTTT. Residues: CASSPASGSSAGELFF.

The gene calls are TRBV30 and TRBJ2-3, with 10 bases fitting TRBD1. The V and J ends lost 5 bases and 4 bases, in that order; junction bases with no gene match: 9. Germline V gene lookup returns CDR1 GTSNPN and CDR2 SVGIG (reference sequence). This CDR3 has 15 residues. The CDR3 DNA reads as TGTGCCTGGCCCCGGGACAGGGGTTCGGCAGATACGCAGTATTTT. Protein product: CAWPRDRGSADTQYF.

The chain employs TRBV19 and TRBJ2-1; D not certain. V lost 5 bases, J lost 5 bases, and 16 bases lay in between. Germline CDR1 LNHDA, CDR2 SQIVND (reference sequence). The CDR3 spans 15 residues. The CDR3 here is CASSSLGRLNNEQFF. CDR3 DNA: TGTGCCAGTAGTTCCCTTGGCAGGCTAAACAATGAGCAGTTCTTC.

The CDR3 region has the DNA TGTGCCAGCAGGGCGGGGGGGACAGATACGCAGTATTTT. This codes for CASRAGGTDTQYF. This chain uses TRBV28 with TRBJ2-3; TRBD2 matches at 9 bases. CDR1 is MDHEN, CDR2 SYDVKM, per germline. J gave up 3 bases and V 6 bases, and 1 base lay outside the gene matches. The CDR3 runs 13 residues.

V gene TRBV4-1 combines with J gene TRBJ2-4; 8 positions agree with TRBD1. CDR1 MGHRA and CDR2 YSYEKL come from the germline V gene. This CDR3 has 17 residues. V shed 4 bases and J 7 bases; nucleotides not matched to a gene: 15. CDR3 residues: CASSRSPGQESWNIQYF. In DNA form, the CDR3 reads TGCGCCAGCAGCCGAAGCCCGGGACAGGAGAGCTGGAACATTCAGTACTTC.

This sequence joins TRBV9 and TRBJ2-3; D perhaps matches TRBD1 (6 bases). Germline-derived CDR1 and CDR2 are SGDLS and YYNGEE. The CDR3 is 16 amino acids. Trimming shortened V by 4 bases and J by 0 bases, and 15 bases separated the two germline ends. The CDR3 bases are TGTGCCAGCAGCTTGCTTGGGGGCCGTAGCACAGATACGCAGTATTTT. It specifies CASSLLGGRSTDTQYF.

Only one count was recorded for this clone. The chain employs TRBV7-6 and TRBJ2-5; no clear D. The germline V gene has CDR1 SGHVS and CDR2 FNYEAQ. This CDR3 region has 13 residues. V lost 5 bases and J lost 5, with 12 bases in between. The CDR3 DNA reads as TGTGCCAGCAGCCCAGACCAGGCGGAGACCCAGTACTTC. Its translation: CASSPDQAETQYF.

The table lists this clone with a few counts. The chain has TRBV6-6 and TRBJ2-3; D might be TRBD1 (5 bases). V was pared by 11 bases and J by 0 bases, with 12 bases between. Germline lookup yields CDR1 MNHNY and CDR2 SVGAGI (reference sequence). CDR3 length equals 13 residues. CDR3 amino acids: CAGTAGSTDTQYF. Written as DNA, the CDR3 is TGTGCCGGTACGGCAGGGAGCACAGATACGCAGTATTTT.

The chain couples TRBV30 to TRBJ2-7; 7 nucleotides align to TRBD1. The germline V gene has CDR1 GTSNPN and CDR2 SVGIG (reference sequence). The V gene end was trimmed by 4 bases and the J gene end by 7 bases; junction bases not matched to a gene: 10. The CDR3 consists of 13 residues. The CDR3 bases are TGTGCCTGGACCCAGACAGGGAAGGGGGAGCAGTACTTC. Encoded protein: CAWTQTGKGEQYF.

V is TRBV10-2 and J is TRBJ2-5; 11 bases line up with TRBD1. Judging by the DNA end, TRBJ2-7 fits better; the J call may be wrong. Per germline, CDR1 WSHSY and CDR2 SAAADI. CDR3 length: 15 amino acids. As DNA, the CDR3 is TGCGCCAGCAGTGAGTCGGGACAGGGGGTCTACGAGCAGTACTTC. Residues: CASSESGQGVYEQYF.

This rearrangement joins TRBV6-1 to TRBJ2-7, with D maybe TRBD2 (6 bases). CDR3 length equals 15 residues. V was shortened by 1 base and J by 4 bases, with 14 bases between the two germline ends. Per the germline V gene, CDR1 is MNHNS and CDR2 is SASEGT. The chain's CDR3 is CASSEGGLGGYEQYF. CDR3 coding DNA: TGTGCCAGCAGTGAAGGCGGACTGGGGGGTTACGAGCAGTACTTC.

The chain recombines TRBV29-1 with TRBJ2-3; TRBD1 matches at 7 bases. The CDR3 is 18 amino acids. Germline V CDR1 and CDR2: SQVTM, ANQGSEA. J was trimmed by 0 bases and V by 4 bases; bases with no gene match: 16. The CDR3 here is CSVAQLPGQQSSTDTQYF. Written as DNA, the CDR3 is TGCAGCGTTGCACAACTTCCGGGACAGCAATCTAGCACAGATACGCAGTATTTT.

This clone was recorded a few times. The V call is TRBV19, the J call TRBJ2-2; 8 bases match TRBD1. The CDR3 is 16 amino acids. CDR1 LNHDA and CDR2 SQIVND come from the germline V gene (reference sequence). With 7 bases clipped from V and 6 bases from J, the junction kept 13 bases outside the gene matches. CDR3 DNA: TGTGCCAGTACCCCCAGGGGACAGGTACGGTCCGGGGAGCTGTTTTTT. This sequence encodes CASTPRGQVRSGELFF.

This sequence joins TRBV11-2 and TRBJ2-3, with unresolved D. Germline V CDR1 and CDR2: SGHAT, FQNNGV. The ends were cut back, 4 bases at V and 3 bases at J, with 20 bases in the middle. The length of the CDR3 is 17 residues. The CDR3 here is CASSSRSLHPTTDTQYF. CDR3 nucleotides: TGTGCCAGCAGCTCCCGATCACTGCACCCAACTACAGATACGCAGTATTTT.

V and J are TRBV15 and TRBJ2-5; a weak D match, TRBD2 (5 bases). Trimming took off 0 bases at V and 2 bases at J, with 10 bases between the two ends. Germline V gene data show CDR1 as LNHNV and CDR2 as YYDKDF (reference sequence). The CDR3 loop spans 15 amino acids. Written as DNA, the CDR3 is TGTGCCACCAGCAGAGACCTTGGAGGACAAGAGACCCAGTACTTC. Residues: CATSRDLGGQETQYF.

The CDR3 is CAWDIGQGGPYGYTF. The CDR3 DNA reads TGTGCCTGGGACATAGGACAGGGGGGACCCTATGGCTACACCTTC. J is TRBJ1-2 and V is TRBV30; 10 nucleotides agree with TRBD1. Germline V lookup: CDR1 GTSNPN, CDR2 SVGIG (reference sequence). The CDR3 covers 15 residues. V trimming: 5 bases; J trimming: 4 bases; junction bases outside the gene matches: 10.

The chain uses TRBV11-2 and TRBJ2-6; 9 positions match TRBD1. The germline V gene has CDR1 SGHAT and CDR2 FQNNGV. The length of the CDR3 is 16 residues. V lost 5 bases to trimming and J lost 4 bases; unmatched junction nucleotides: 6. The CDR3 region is CASSPGQGSGANVLTF. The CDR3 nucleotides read TGTGCCAGCAGCCCAGGACAGGGGTCAGGGGCCAACGTCCTGACTTTC.

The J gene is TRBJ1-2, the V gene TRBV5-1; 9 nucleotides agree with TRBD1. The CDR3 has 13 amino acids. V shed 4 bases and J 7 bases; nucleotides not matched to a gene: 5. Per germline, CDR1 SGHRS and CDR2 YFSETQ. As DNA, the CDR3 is TGCGCCAGCAGCCCAGACAGGGGGGCTGGCTACACCTTC. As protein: CASSPDRGAGYTF.